Presented here are 23 T cell receptor beta chains from one specimen sequenced in a study of shared clonotypes between healthy human individuals. TCRdb's table, derived via immunoSEQ multiplex PCR, lists solely in-frame clones and lacks some. The table lists around 2.3 million clones, around 95% of them singletons. The sample comprised naive CD4+ T cells sorted from blood. This sample's subset: CD45RA+ positively selected. The source is a man in his late teens or twenties in good health.

The chain uses TRBV5-8 and TRBJ1-6, with 9 bases aligning to TRBD1. CDR1 and CDR2 (germline): SGHTS, YDEGEE. The CDR3 has 16 amino acids. The V gene end was trimmed by 5 bases and the J gene end by 10 bases; junction bases not matched to a gene: 13. The CDR3 sequence is CASRYPGTGKASPLHF. CDR3 DNA sequence: TGTGCCAGCAGATACCCCGGGACAGGGAAAGCCTCACCCCTCCACTTT.

As to this clone: This same CDR3 is encoded by further DNA sequences in the sample. The chain is built from TRBV11-3 and TRBJ2-1; 12 bases line up with TRBD2. Germline CDR1 reads SGHNT; CDR2 reads YENEEA. V was clipped by 4 bases and J by 4 bases; unmatched bases: 2. The CDR3 is 15 amino acids. In nucleotides, the CDR3 is TGTGCCAGCAGCTCCGGGACTAGCGGGTACAATGAGCAGTTCTTC. Translating gives CASSSGTSGYNEQFF. The variable domain in full, with the rest retrieved from reference TRBV11-3 and TRBJ2-1, is EAGVVQSPRYKIIEKKQPVAFWCNPISGHNTLYWYLQNLGQGPELLIRYENEEAVDDSQLPKDRFSAERLKGVDSTLKIQPAELGDSAVYLCASSSGTSGYNEQFFGPGTRLTVL.

This clone occurred once. For the CDR3, the DNA is TGTGCCAGTAGTCCGGACAGGGTAGGTTCACCCCTCCACTTT. The encoded protein is CASSPDRVGSPLHF. The rearrangement uses TRBV19 and TRBJ1-6; 8 bases fit TRBD1. CDR3 size: 14 residues. Trimming took 5 bases from V and 9 from J; bases not matched to a gene: 6. Per germline, CDR1 LNHDA and CDR2 SQIVND (reference sequence).

This chain uses TRBV6-5 with TRBJ2-1; the match to TRBD2 covers 9 bases. Germline V gene data show CDR1 as MNHEY and CDR2 as SVGAGI. The CDR3 covers 15 residues. V shed 4 bases and J 7 bases; nucleotides not matched to a gene: 8. CDR3 sequence reads: CASSWFAGGRNEQFF. CDR3 nucleotides: TGTGCCAGCAGTTGGTTCGCGGGGGGGCGAAATGAGCAGTTCTTC.

The chain links TRBV11-2 to TRBJ2-5, with D possibly matching TRBD2 (5 bases). This CDR3 is built from 12 residues. The V end was cut by 0 bases, the J end by 12 bases, with 11 bases between. Germline loops: CDR1 SGHAT, CDR2 FQNNGV. The CDR3 nucleotides read TGTGCCAGCAGCTTAGATGGAAGGACTGAGTACTTC. It encodes CASSLDGRTEYF.

The rearrangement links TRBV27 to TRBJ1-6, with D possibly TRBD1 on 6 matching bases. Trimming took off 6 bases at V and 11 bases at J, with 14 bases between the two ends. The germline CDR1 and CDR2 sequences are MNHEY and SMNVEV (reference sequence). The CDR3 is made up of 13 amino acids. CDR3 sequence: CASSQQGGPPLHF. Written as DNA, the CDR3 is TGTGCCAGCAGCCAACAGGGTGGGCCACCCCTCCACTTT.

V usage is TRBV6-1 and J usage is TRBJ2-1; 10 bases line up with TRBD2. CDR3 size: 15 residues. The V gene's germline CDR1 is MNHNS and CDR2 SASEGT. Trimming cost V 5 bases and J 14 bases; bases outside gene matches: 15. DNA for the CDR3: TGTGCCAGCAGTCAATACACCGGGACTAGCGCCTCAGAGTTCTTC. This sequence encodes CASSQYTGTSASEFF.

The chain joins TRBV18 to TRBJ1-3; a weak D match, TRBD1 (5 bases). Trimming shortened V by 3 bases and J by 0 bases, and 15 bases separated the two germline ends. The CDR3 totals 17 residues. Germline CDR1 KGHSH, CDR2 LQKENI. CDR3 sequence (DNA): TGTGCCAGCTCACCCCCAGCGGGGGGGGGCTCTGGAAACACCATATATTTT. It specifies CASSPPAGGGSGNTIYF.

The chain combines TRBV2 with TRBJ1-2; TRBD1 is a possible D gene (5 bases). The length of the CDR3 is 14 residues. The ends were cut back, 3 bases at V and 0 bases at J, with 8 bases in the middle. CDR1 and CDR2 from the germline V gene are SNHLY and FYNNEI. The CDR3 nucleotides read TGTGCCAGCAGTGAGGACACCACTAACTATGGCTACACCTTC. Its translation is CASSEDTTNYGYTF.

This chain connects TRBV7-3 to TRBJ2-7, with 9 bases that match TRBD1. This CDR3 is 14 amino acids long. J lost 6 bases, V lost 5 bases, and 8 bases had no gene match. CDR1 is SGHTA, CDR2 FQGTGA, per germline. CDR3 sequence: CASSPTGGRGEQYF. The CDR3 nucleotides are TGTGCCAGCAGCCCGACAGGGGGACGAGGCGAGCAGTACTTC. The whole variable domain, filled in from reference TRBV7-3 and TRBJ2-7, reads GAGVSQTPSNKVTEKGKYVELRCDPISGHTALYWYRQSLGQGPEFLIYFQGTGAADDSGLPNDRFFAVRPEGSVSTLKIQRTERGDSAVYLCASSPTGGRGEQYFGPGTRLTVT.

The gene calls are TRBV19 and TRBJ2-3, with D unresolved. Trimming pared 5 bases from V and 6 bases from J, leaving 6 bases between. The germline V gene encodes CDR1 LNHDA and CDR2 SQIVND (reference sequence). CDR3 length equals 11 residues. The CDR3 DNA reads as TGTGCCAGTAGTGACTCCGATACGCAGTATTTT. This gives the protein CASSDSDTQYF.

This chain joins TRBV7-9 and TRBJ2-7, with D possibly being TRBD1 or TRBD2 (5 bases each). Trimming took off 3 bases at V and 4 bases at J, with 16 bases between the two ends. Germline assignment: CDR1 SEHNR and CDR2 FQNEAQ (reference sequence). CDR3 size: 15 residues. Here the CDR3 DNA reads TGTGCCAGCAGCTTCCTAAGGGGAGAGGGGTACGAGCAGTACTTC. Translating it yields CASSFLRGEGYEQYF.

The chain carries TRBV2 and TRBJ2-7; 8 bases are a match to TRBD1. Germline V lookup: CDR1 SNHLY, CDR2 FYNNEI. This CDR3 has 12 residues. The trim removed 7 bases at V and 6 bases at J, leaving 5 bases unmatched. CDR3 DNA sequence: TGTGCCAGCAATCCAGGGGGCCCCGAGCAGTACTTC. It specifies CASNPGGPEQYF.

The rearrangement joins TRBV29-1 to TRBJ2-1; D gene ambiguous. Looked up from germline, CDR1 is SQVTM and CDR2 is ANQGSEA. The V gene lost 6 bases and the J gene lost 2 bases, with 11 bases spanning the gap. The length of the CDR3 is 13 residues. The chain's CDR3 is CSVESDTYNEQFF. CDR3 nucleotide sequence: TGCAGCGTGGAGTCGGATACCTACAATGAGCAGTTCTTC.

The chain uses TRBV4-1 and TRBJ2-6, with D unclear. Germline V gene sequence: CDR1 MGHRA, CDR2 YSYEKL. V was clipped by 2 bases and J by 0 bases, with 5 bases between them. CDR3 length equals 15 residues. CDR3 DNA: TGCGCCAGCAGCCAAATAGACTCTGGGGCCAACGTCCTGACTTTC. This encodes CASSQIDSGANVLTF.

The chain couples TRBV29-1 to TRBJ1-1; 9 nucleotides align to TRBD1. The CDR3 is made up of 13 amino acids. CDR1 is SQVTM, CDR2 ANQGSEA, per germline. Trimming took 3 bases from V and 11 from J; bases not matched to a gene: 10. The CDR3 DNA sequence: TGCAGCGTTGAGCGGGACAGGGACCCTACGGCTTTCTTT. This codes for CSVERDRDPTAFF.

This clone was counted a single time. The chain recombines TRBV10-2 with TRBJ1-3; TRBD1 matches 9 bases. The V segment lost 8 bases and the J segment 1 base; nucleotides outside the gene matches: 12. Germline V gene lookup returns CDR1 WSHSY and CDR2 SAAADI. The CDR3 extends over 17 amino acids. The DNA for the CDR3 is TGCGCCAGCCGTCCGGGACAGGGTACTGGATCTGGAAACACCATATATTTT. Its protein product is CASRPGQGTGSGNTIYF.

This clone was recorded once. This rearrangement joins TRBV19 to TRBJ1-2; D unclear. This CDR3 has 13 amino acids. In germline, CDR1 is LNHDA, CDR2 SQIVND (reference sequence). V lost 7 bases and J 7 bases, leaving 16 bases between the germline ends. The CDR3 sequence: CASTERAVGGYTF. The CDR3 DNA is TGTGCCAGTACCGAGAGGGCAGTGGGTGGCTACACCTTC. The full variable domain, with the rest looked up from reference TRBV19 and TRBJ1-2, is DGGITQSPKYLFRKEGQNVTLSCEQNLNHDAMYWYRQDPGQGLRLIYYSQIVNDFQKGDIAEGYSVSREKKESFPLTVTSAQKNPTAFYLCASTERAVGGYTFGSGTRLTVV.

The chain employs TRBV5-4 and TRBJ2-3, with D tentatively TRBD2 (6 bases). V lost 6 bases and J 2 bases, leaving 16 bases between the germline ends. Germline V gives CDR1 SGHNT, CDR2 YYREEE (reference sequence). This CDR3 has 15 residues. The CDR3 loop is CASKRDLSSTDTQYF. The CDR3, as DNA: TGTGCCAGCAAACGGGACTTATCTTCCACAGATACGCAGTATTTT.

The CDR3 loop is CASSYVSSTNEQFF. As DNA, the CDR3 is TGTGCCAGCAGTTACGTTAGTTCGACCAATGAGCAGTTCTTC. The chain employs TRBV6-5 and TRBJ2-1, with D uncertain. Trimming removed 2 bases from V and 6 bases from J, with 11 bases in between. Germline lookup yields CDR1 MNHEY and CDR2 SVGAGI. This CDR3 has 14 residues.

In the case of this clone: At the DNA level, this CDR3 is encoded by other sequences in the same sample as well. The gene calls are TRBV5-4 and TRBJ2-5; D uncertain. V was pared by 4 bases and J by 1 base, with 14 bases between. Looked up from germline, CDR1 is SGHNT and CDR2 is YYREEE (reference sequence). The CDR3 is 15 residues long. CDR3 loop: CASSERHSPQETQYF. The CDR3 DNA sequence: TGTGCCAGCAGCGAGAGACACTCGCCCCAAGAGACCCAGTACTTC.

The chain carries TRBV21-1 and TRBJ1-2. TRBV21-1 is a listed pseudogene. This CDR3 has 13 residues. The CDR3 DNA reads TGTGCCAGCAGCAAGCTAGGGTACTATGGCTACACCTTC. Its protein is CASSKLGYYGYTF.

This clone was seen just once. This sample includes further DNA sequences coding for the same CDR3. The V gene is TRBV10-3, the J gene TRBJ1-1, with 8 nucleotides matching TRBD1. Germline trimming cut 6 bases from V and 4 bases from J; bases unmatched to any gene: 1. Germline CDR1 ENHRY, CDR2 SYGVKD. The CDR3 runs to 12 residues. CDR3 residues: CAISDRGTEAFF. In DNA form, the CDR3 reads TGTGCCATCAGCGACAGGGGCACTGAAGCTTTCTTT.